The 25 T cell receptor beta chains presented below share a single source sample, sequenced in a study of regulatory T cells in long-lasting Graves disease. Time point meaning: persistent/refractory GD, antithyroid drugs over 5 years with positive TRAb. Making the TCR library involved RNA that had been extracted from PBMCs. The TCR beta library used iRepertoire HTBI primers with Arm-PCR amplification of CDR3. In TCRdb, the multiplex PCR reads were re-called with MiXCR into one record per CDR3 protein. Of 300,000 to 350,000 distinct CDR3 sequences in the sample, roughly 21% are singletons; the top ten hold 29%. The sample consisted of peripheral blood mononuclear cells (PBMCs), taken when the disease was refractory, from a patient treated with antithyroid drugs. Receptors originate from a female donor with Graves disease.

In this sample, this clonotype turned up a few times. The rearrangement links TRBV4-1 to TRBJ2-7; D may be TRBD2 (6 bases). V lost 0 bases to trimming and J lost 6 bases, with 15 bases between them. CDR3 length: 15 amino acids. CDR1 and CDR2 (germline): MGHRA, YSYEKL. CDR3 bases: TGCGCCAGCAGCCAAGATCGCGACTTGGGGGGCGAGCAGTACTTC. This gives the protein CASSQDRDLGGEQYF.

This clonotype was counted a few times. This chain joins TRBV19 and TRBJ1-5, with D unresolved. The CDR3 contains 14 residues. Trimming stripped 7 bases from V and 0 bases from J, with 10 bases between. Germline lookup yields CDR1 LNHDA and CDR2 SQIVND (reference sequence). As DNA, the CDR3 is TGTGCCAGTACAGGACCGTATAGCAATCAGCCCCAGCATTTT. It specifies CASTGPYSNQPQHF. Looking up the rest from reference TRBV19 and TRBJ1-5 gives the full variable domain: DGGITQSPKYLFRKEGQNVTLSCEQNLNHDAMYWYRQDPGQGLRLIYYSQIVNDFQKGDIAEGYSVSREKKESFPLTVTSAQKNPTAFYLCASTGPYSNQPQHFGDGTRLSIL.

This chain joins TRBV2 and TRBJ1-2, with 9 bases identical to TRBD1. There are 14 residues in the CDR3. The V gene's germline CDR1 is SNHLY and CDR2 FYNNEI. J was trimmed by 6 bases and V by 1 base; bases with no gene match: 3. CDR3 DNA sequence: TGTGCCAGCAGTGAAGGGACAGGGGCACATGGCTACACCTTC. Amino acid sequence: CASSEGTGAHGYTF.

This clonotype came up many times. J is TRBJ1-2 and V is TRBV5-1; no reliable D call. V was cut by 2 bases and J by 4 bases, with 9 bases left in between. Germline assignment: CDR1 SGHRS and CDR2 YFSETQ. CDR3 size: 13 residues. CDR3 amino acids: CASSFQQFYGYTF. CDR3 in DNA: TGCGCCAGCAGCTTTCAGCAGTTCTATGGCTACACCTTC. Using reference TRBV5-1 and TRBJ1-2 for the parts outside the CDR3, the full variable domain is KAGVTQTPRYLIKTRGQQVTLSCSPISGHRSVSWYQQTPGQGLQFLFEYFSETQRNKGNFPGRFSGRQFSNSRSEMNVSTLELGDSALYLCASSFQQFYGYTFGSGTRLTVV.

This clonotype was found a few times. The chain is built from TRBV20-1 and TRBJ2-7; 13 bases match TRBD2. The CDR3 sequence is 17 residues long. Germline values: CDR1 DFQATT, CDR2 SNEGSKA (reference sequence). The V segment lost 2 bases and the J segment 2 bases; nucleotides outside the gene matches: 9. CDR3 coding DNA: TGCAGTGCTAGAAGTCCGGGACTAGCGGGACCTACCTACGAGCAGTACTTC. The encoded protein is CSARSPGLAGPTYEQYF.

This clonotype was picked up many times. This rearrangement joins TRBV20-1 to TRBJ1-1, with D maybe TRBD1 (6 bases). Germline-derived CDR1 and CDR2 are DFQATT and SNEGSKA (reference sequence). Trimming took 0 bases from V and 0 from J, leaving 8 bases between them. CDR3 length equals 14 residues. CDR3 protein: CSARERDMNTEAFF. In DNA, the CDR3 is TGCAGTGCTAGAGAGAGGGACATGAACACTGAAGCTTTCTTT.

This clonotype occurred many times. This chain connects TRBV11-2 to TRBJ2-7; 9 positions match TRBD2. CDR3 length equals 15 residues. Germline V gives CDR1 SGHAT, CDR2 FQNNGV. With V trimmed by 0 bases and J by 3 bases, 3 bases remained unmatched. Here the CDR3 reads CASSLDRREGYEQYF. As DNA, the CDR3 is TGTGCCAGCAGCTTAGATAGGCGGGAGGGCTACGAGCAGTACTTC.

This clonotype was detected only a few times. The rearrangement uses TRBV30 and TRBJ1-1; a possible D gene is TRBD1 (5 bases). Trimming removed 4 bases at V and 3 bases at J, with 24 bases between. Germline CDR1 is GTSNPN and CDR2 is SVGIG (reference sequence). The CDR3 length is 17 residues. DNA of the CDR3: TGTGCCTGGAAGCCCCCCTTGGGGGGTGCATGGTACACTGAAGCTTTCTTT. Translation: CAWKPPLGGAWYTEAFF.

This clonotype has more than one count but fewer than ten. The gene calls are TRBV4-1 and TRBJ1-1; D may be TRBD1 (6 bases). The CDR3 loop spans 17 amino acids. V dropped 1 base and J dropped 6 bases, with 21 bases sitting between them. Germline V gene sequence: CDR1 MGHRA, CDR2 YSYEKL. The CDR3 DNA sequence: TGCGCCAGCAGCCAAGTAACCGACAAGCAGGGGAGAGCTGAAGCTTTCTTT. Translated: CASSQVTDKQGRAEAFF.

The chain links TRBV2 to TRBJ2-7; TRBD2 agrees at 9 bases. The V segment lost 6 bases and the J segment 3 bases; nucleotides outside the gene matches: 9. The CDR3 runs 15 residues. Germline V gives CDR1 SNHLY, CDR2 FYNNEI. The CDR3 spells CASRSYSGSSYEQYF. CDR3 nucleotides: TGTGCCAGCAGGTCCTATAGCGGGAGTAGCTACGAGCAGTACTTC.

In its sample, this clonotype was seen a few times. This chain connects TRBV20-1 to TRBJ1-1; D is perhaps TRBD1 (5 bases). V was clipped by 0 bases and J by 0 bases, with 20 bases between them. Germline CDR1 and CDR2: DFQATT and SNEGSKA (reference sequence). The CDR3 has 18 residues. CDR3 sequence: CSARDPNKAGTVNTEAFF. CDR3 sequence (DNA): TGCAGTGCTAGAGATCCCAATAAAGCCGGGACGGTGAACACTGAAGCTTTCTTT.

V and J are TRBV5-5 and TRBJ2-7; 13 bases agree with TRBD2. This CDR3 is built from 17 residues. With V trimmed by 4 bases and J by 2 bases, 9 bases remained unmatched. CDR1 is SGHKS and CDR2 is YYEKEE in the germline V gene (reference sequence). The DNA for the CDR3 is TGTGCCAGCAGCAAACTAGCGGGGGGGGTCAGTACCTACGAGCAGTACTTC. Its translation is CASSKLAGGVSTYEQYF.

In its sample, this clonotype was seen many times. For the CDR3, the DNA is TGTGCCAGCAGCTCCGGATTAGACCAAGAGACCCAGTACTTC. This codes for CASSSGLDQETQYF. The rearrangement uses TRBV7-9 and TRBJ2-5; D call uncertain. V lost 4 bases and J 0 bases, leaving 9 bases between the germline ends. Germline V gene data show CDR1 as SEHNR and CDR2 as FQNEAQ (reference sequence). This CDR3 is 14 amino acids long.

Many counts were recorded for this clonotype. The CDR3 region has the DNA TGTGCTACCCCGATGACAGGGAATTGGGGGGAGACCCAGTACTTC. This gives the protein CATPMTGNWGETQYF. The V gene is TRBV12-5, the J gene TRBJ2-5; 7 bases agree with TRBD1. Unmatched junction bases numbered 16, after V lost 10 bases and J lost 5 bases. Germline V lookup: CDR1 LGHNT, CDR2 FRNRAP. The CDR3 runs to 15 residues. The variable domain in full, completed from reference TRBV12-5 and TRBJ2-5, reads DARVTQTPRHKVTEMGQEVTMRCQPILGHNTVFWYRQTMMQGLELLAYFRNRAPLDDSGMPKDRFSAEMPDATLATLKIQPSEPRDSAVYFCATPMTGNWGETQYFGPGTRLLVL.

The table lists this clonotype with many counts. The chain carries TRBV6-1 and TRBJ1-1, with D possibly TRBD1 on 5 matching bases. Deletions cut 7 bases from V and 3 bases from J, with 15 bases between. Germline CDR1 is MNHNS and CDR2 is SASEGT. The CDR3 is 14 amino acids. The CDR3 sequence: CASKRAGGYTEAFF. The CDR3 region has the DNA TGTGCCAGCAAACGGGCGGGGGGATACACTGAAGCTTTCTTT.

This clonotype has at least ten counts. The CDR3 region is CSAIPGLAGVRSYEQYF. In DNA, the CDR3 is TGCAGTGCTATACCGGGACTAGCGGGAGTTCGTAGCTACGAGCAGTACTTC. The J gene is TRBJ2-7, the V gene TRBV20-1; 14 bases map to TRBD2. The CDR3 runs to 17 residues. Trimming removed 4 bases from V and 3 bases from J; junction bases left unmatched: 11. Germline V lookup: CDR1 DFQATT, CDR2 SNEGSKA (reference sequence).

The table lists this clonotype with many counts. V and J are TRBV28 and TRBJ2-5, with D perhaps being TRBD1 or TRBD2 (5 bases each). This CDR3 has 14 residues. V lost 7 bases and J 5 bases, leaving 17 bases between the germline ends. CDR1 is MDHEN, CDR2 SYDVKM, per germline. The CDR3 nucleotides are TGTGCCAGCACCCCCCCCAGGGACGGCGAGACCCAGTACTTC. This translates into CASTPPRDGETQYF.

The V and J genes are TRBV6-9 and TRBJ1-5, with D tentatively TRBD1 (5 bases). The CDR3 extends over 16 amino acids. Trimming took off 3 bases at V and 0 bases at J, with 12 bases between the two ends. Germline CDR1 is MNHGY and CDR2 is SVAAGI. DNA of the CDR3: TGTGCCAGCAGTTACACTACAGGATATAGCAATCAGCCCCAGCATTTT. Its protein product is CASSYTTGYSNQPQHF.

The V and J genes are TRBV3-2 and TRBJ2-7; no DNA check was done on the table's D call, TRBD1. TRBV3-2 is assigned pseudogene status. CDR3 length: 15 residues. This CDR3 reads CASSRDRPSHYEQYF. The CDR3 DNA follows: TGTGCCAGCAGCCGGGACAGGCCTTCTCACTACGAGCAGTACTTC.

This clonotype was counted a few times. The chain couples TRBV7-8 to TRBJ1-5; D not certain. V gave up 2 bases and J gave up 5 bases, with 10 bases separating them. The length of the CDR3 is 14 residues. CDR1 is SGHVS and CDR2 is FQNEAQ in the germline V gene. The CDR3 region has the DNA TGTGCCAGCAGCTTATCAGGAATACATCAGCCCCAGCATTTT. This sequence encodes CASSLSGIHQPQHF.

This clonotype was seen a handful of times. The rearrangement links TRBV18 to TRBJ1-4; tentative D call: TRBD1 (6 bases). Trimming left V 0 bases short and J 8 bases short, with 16 bases between. CDR3 length equals 16 residues. CDR1 and CDR2 from the germline V gene are KGHSH and LQKENI. CDR3 amino acids: CASSPPPTGIQEKLFF. Written as DNA, the CDR3 is TGTGCCAGCTCACCACCCCCCACAGGGATTCAGGAAAAACTGTTTTTT.

Concerning this clonotype: A read error may be the cause here, since a much bigger clone is one base away. V usage is TRBV5-1 and J usage is TRBJ2-5, with D possibly matching TRBD2 (6 bases). This CDR3 region has 15 residues. Germline V gene sequence: CDR1 SGHRS, CDR2 YFSETQ. The CDR3 sequence: CASSPVGRGRESQYF. The CDR3 bases are TGTGCCAGCAGCCCGGTTGGCCGGGGGAGAGAGTCCCAGTACTTC.

On this clonotype: The likely explanation is a read error, given a far larger clone one base away. The J gene is TRBJ1-1, the V gene TRBV7-2; no reliable D call. The CDR3 totals 13 residues. The germline V gene encodes CDR1 SGHTA and CDR2 FQGNSA. CDR3 in amino acids: CASSFGVNTEALF. The CDR3 coding sequence is TGTGCCAGCAGCTTTGGGGTGAACACTGAAGCTCTCTTT.

This sequence joins TRBV29-1 and TRBJ1-1; unclear D gene. The CDR3 contains 10 residues. V was cut by 5 bases and J by 6 bases, with 7 bases left in between. CDR1 is SQVTM and CDR2 is ANQGSEA in the germline V gene. CDR3 nucleotide sequence: TGCAGCGTTATAAAATCTGAAGCTTTCTTT. Amino acids: CSVIKSEAFF.

The chain joins TRBV28 to TRBJ2-1, with TRBD2 matching 10 bases. The J segment lost 6 bases and the V segment lost 5 bases, leaving 25 bases of the junction unmatched. The CDR3 contains 21 residues. The germline gives CDR1 MDHEN, CDR2 SYDVKM. The CDR3 nucleotides are TGTGCCAGCAGTCAAGAAGAACCGGGACTAGCGTTGGGAAAAAGGGCCAATGAGCAGTTCTTC. Its translation is CASSQEEPGLALGKRANEQFF.